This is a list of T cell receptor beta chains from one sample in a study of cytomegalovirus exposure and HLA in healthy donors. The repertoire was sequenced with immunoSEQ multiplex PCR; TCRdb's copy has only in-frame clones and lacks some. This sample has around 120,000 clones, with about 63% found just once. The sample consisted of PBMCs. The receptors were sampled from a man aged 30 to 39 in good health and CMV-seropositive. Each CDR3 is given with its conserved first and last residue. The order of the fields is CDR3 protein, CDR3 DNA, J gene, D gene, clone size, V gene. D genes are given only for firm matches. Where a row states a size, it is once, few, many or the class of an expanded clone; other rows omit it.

CDR3 protein: CASSAGLAWNEQFF
CDR3 DNA: TGTGCCAGCAGCGCGGGACTAGCCTGGAATGAGCAGTTCTTC
J gene: TRBJ2-1
D gene: TRBD2
clone size: .
V gene: TRBV9

CDR3 protein: CASLLGQEVNTGELFF
CDR3 DNA: TGTGCCAGTCTCTTGGGACAGGAGGTGAACACCGGGGAGCTGTTTTTT
J gene: TRBJ2-2
D gene: TRBD1
clone size: .
V gene: TRBV19

CDR3 protein: CASSLDEGGQFF
CDR3 DNA: TGTGCCAGCAGCTTAGATGAAGGGGGCCAGTTCTTC
J gene: TRBJ2-1
D gene: TRBD1
clone size: .
V gene: TRBV11-3

CDR3 protein: CASSLEQGTEAFF
CDR3 DNA: TGTGCCAGCAGCCTCGAGCAGGGCACTGAAGCTTTCTTT
J gene: TRBJ1-1
D gene: .
clone size: once
V gene: TRBV7-2

CDR3 protein: CASSLTGGDTEAFF
CDR3 DNA: TGTGCCAGCAGTCTCACGGGGGGGGACACTGAAGCTTTCTTT
J gene: TRBJ1-1
D gene: .
clone size: .
V gene: TRBV7-3

CDR3 protein: CSVAGTGGTYEQYF
CDR3 DNA: TGCAGCGTTGCAGGGACAGGGGGCACTTACGAGCAGTACTTC
J gene: TRBJ2-7
D gene: TRBD1
clone size: .
V gene: TRBV29-1

CDR3 protein: CSVEDRGGPEAFF
CDR3 DNA: TGCAGCGTTGAAGATCGCGGAGGCCCTGAAGCTTTCTTT
J gene: TRBJ1-1
D gene: .
clone size: .
V gene: TRBV29-1

CDR3 protein: CASSLAGGRRTEAFF
CDR3 DNA: TGTGCCAGCAGCCTTGCAGGGGGCCGGAGAACTGAAGCTTTCTTT
J gene: TRBJ1-1
D gene: TRBD1
clone size: .
V gene: TRBV5-4

CDR3 protein: CASSLPRLAAYNEQFF
CDR3 DNA: TGCGCCAGCAGCTTGCCCCGACTAGCGGCCTACAATGAGCAGTTCTTC
J gene: TRBJ2-1
D gene: TRBD2
clone size: .
V gene: TRBV5-1

CDR3 protein: CASSGRTSGGDNEQFF
CDR3 DNA: TGCGCCAGCAGCGGGAGGACTAGCGGGGGGGACAATGAGCAGTTCTTC
J gene: TRBJ2-1
D gene: TRBD2
clone size: .
V gene: TRBV5-1

CDR3 protein: CASSPDSDQPQHF
CDR3 DNA: TGTGCCAGCTCACCAGACTCGGATCAGCCCCAGCATTTT
J gene: TRBJ1-5
D gene: .
clone size: .
V gene: TRBV18

CDR3 protein: CASSLGGTPDYGYTF
CDR3 DNA: TGCGCCAGCAGCTTGGGGGGGACACCAGACTATGGCTACACCTTC
J gene: TRBJ1-2
D gene: .
clone size: few
V gene: TRBV5-1

CDR3 protein: CASTTGEETQYF
CDR3 DNA: TGTGCCAGCACTACAGGGGAAGAGACCCAGTACTTC
J gene: TRBJ2-5
D gene: TRBD1
clone size: .
V gene: TRBV2

CDR3 protein: CASSPGSLNTEAFF
CDR3 DNA: TGTGCCAGCAGCCCCGGGTCCCTGAACACTGAAGCTTTCTTT
J gene: TRBJ1-1
D gene: .
clone size: .
V gene: TRBV6-5

CDR3 protein: CATSRDRGRNYGYTF
CDR3 DNA: TGTGCCACCAGCAGAGACAGGGGAAGAAACTATGGCTACACCTTC
J gene: TRBJ1-2
D gene: .
clone size: few
V gene: TRBV15

CDR3 protein: CASSLSTAKDEQFF
CDR3 DNA: TGTGCCAGCAGCTTATCGACAGCCAAGGATGAGCAGTTCTTC
J gene: TRBJ2-1
D gene: .
clone size: .
V gene: TRBV7-8

CDR3 protein: CASSKGWLAGIYEQYF
CDR3 DNA: TGTGCCAGCAGCAAAGGTTGGTTAGCGGGGATCTACGAGCAGTACTTC
J gene: TRBJ2-7
D gene: .
clone size: few
V gene: TRBV21-1

CDR3 protein: CASSLNRGMGTGELFF
CDR3 DNA: TGTGCCAGCAGTCTTAACAGGGGTATGGGCACCGGGGAGCTGTTTTTT
J gene: TRBJ2-2
D gene: TRBD1
clone size: few
V gene: TRBV5-4

CDR3 protein: CASSPGGSNFREQYF
CDR3 DNA: TGCGCCAGCAGCCCAGGTGGGTCTAACTTCCGCGAGCAGTACTTC
J gene: TRBJ2-7
D gene: .
clone size: .
V gene: TRBV5-1

CDR3 protein: CASSPNPQLAGVNEQYF
CDR3 DNA: TGCGCCAGCAGCCCCAACCCTCAACTAGCGGGAGTGAACGAGCAGTACTTC
J gene: TRBJ2-7
D gene: TRBD2
clone size: once
V gene: TRBV5-1

CDR3 protein: CASSIDRPNEQFF
CDR3 DNA: TGTGCCAGTAGTATAGATCGTCCGAATGAGCAGTTCTTC
J gene: TRBJ2-1
D gene: .
clone size: .
V gene: TRBV19

CDR3 protein: CASSLAGARSGNTIYF
CDR3 DNA: TGTGCCAGCAGCTTAGCTGGGGCGCGGTCTGGAAACACCATATATTTT
J gene: TRBJ1-3
D gene: .
clone size: few
V gene: TRBV11-2

CDR3 protein: CASSPSFGQPYEQYF
CDR3 DNA: TGTGCCAGCTCACCGAGTTTTGGACAGCCCTACGAGCAGTACTTC
J gene: TRBJ2-7
D gene: .
clone size: .
V gene: TRBV18

CDR3 protein: CASSLDLLAGGRYEQYF
CDR3 DNA: TGTGCCAGCAGCTTAGATCTCCTAGCGGGAGGGCGGTACGAGCAGTACTTC
J gene: TRBJ2-7
D gene: TRBD2
clone size: .
V gene: TRBV11-2

CDR3 protein: CASTGLAGQETQYF
CDR3 DNA: TGCGCCAGCACGGGACTAGCGGGACAAGAGACCCAGTACTTC
J gene: TRBJ2-5
D gene: TRBD2
clone size: .
V gene: TRBV5-1

CDR3 protein: CASREGTSGSQQYF
CDR3 DNA: TGTGCCAGCAGAGAAGGGACTAGCGGTTCGCAGCAGTACTTC
J gene: TRBJ2-7
D gene: TRBD2
clone size: few
V gene: TRBV14

CDR3 protein: CASSQDGGWGTGELFF
CDR3 DNA: TGTGCCAGCAGCCAAGATGGGGGGTGGGGCACCGGGGAGCTGTTTTTT
J gene: TRBJ2-2
D gene: .
clone size: .
V gene: TRBV4-2

CDR3 protein: CASNVAGGGNEQFF
CDR3 DNA: TGTGCCAGCAACGTAGCGGGAGGGGGCAATGAGCAGTTCTTC
J gene: TRBJ2-1
D gene: TRBD2
clone size: .
V gene: TRBV4-2

CDR3 protein: CASSSTGANSGNTIYF
CDR3 DNA: TGTGCCAGCTCATCGACAGGGGCCAACTCTGGAAACACCATATATTTT
J gene: TRBJ1-3
D gene: TRBD1
clone size: .
V gene: TRBV18

CDR3 protein: CASSWDITTEAFF
CDR3 DNA: TGTGCCAGCAGCTGGGACATTACCACTGAAGCTTTCTTT
J gene: TRBJ1-1
D gene: .
clone size: .
V gene: TRBV7-8

CDR3 protein: CASSQVVQGGHEQYF
CDR3 DNA: TGCGCCAGCAGCCAAGTAGTACAGGGGGGCCACGAGCAGTACTTC
J gene: TRBJ2-7
D gene: TRBD1
clone size: .
V gene: TRBV4-1

CDR3 protein: CSAWTSGVETQYF
CDR3 DNA: TGCAGCGCATGGACTAGCGGGGTGGAGACCCAGTACTTC
J gene: TRBJ2-5
D gene: TRBD2
clone size: .
V gene: TRBV29-1

CDR3 protein: CASSVGAADTQYF
CDR3 DNA: TGTGCCAGCAGCGTGGGGGCGGCAGATACGCAGTATTTT
J gene: TRBJ2-3
D gene: .
clone size: .
V gene: TRBV9

CDR3 protein: CASSQEGRWLDSDTEAFF
CDR3 DNA: TGCGCCAGCAGCCAAGAGGGCCGGTGGCTTGATTCCGACACTGAAGCTTTCTTT
J gene: TRBJ1-1
D gene: .
clone size: .
V gene: TRBV4-1

CDR3 protein: CASSVGGVSGWIAYEQYF
CDR3 DNA: TGTGCCAGCAGTGTAGGGGGCGTCTCGGGATGGATCGCCTACGAGCAGTACTTC
J gene: TRBJ2-7
D gene: TRBD1
clone size: once
V gene: TRBV6-1

CDR3 protein: CASSPTFPGPSTEAFF
CDR3 DNA: TGTGCCAGCTCACCGACCTTCCCGGGTCCGTCCACTGAAGCTTTCTTT
J gene: TRBJ1-1
D gene: .
clone size: .
V gene: TRBV18

CDR3 protein: CASSLGGTGDQPQHF
CDR3 DNA: TGCGCCAGCAGCTTGGGAGGGACAGGGGATCAGCCCCAGCATTTT
J gene: TRBJ1-5
D gene: TRBD1
clone size: .
V gene: TRBV5-1

CDR3 protein: CASSLLGGRPNTEAFF
CDR3 DNA: TGTGCCAGCAGCTTATTGGGGGGACGGCCGAACACTGAAGCTTTCTTT
J gene: TRBJ1-1
D gene: .
clone size: few
V gene: TRBV7-9

CDR3 protein: CASSELTSGRDTQYF
CDR3 DNA: TGTGCCAGCAGTGAATTGACCTCCGGGAGAGATACGCAGTATTTT
J gene: TRBJ2-3
D gene: .
clone size: .
V gene: TRBV25-1

CDR3 protein: CASSLRQVNTGELFF
CDR3 DNA: TGTGCCAGCAGCTTACGACAGGTGAACACCGGGGAGCTGTTTTTT
J gene: TRBJ2-2
D gene: .
clone size: .
V gene: TRBV5-4